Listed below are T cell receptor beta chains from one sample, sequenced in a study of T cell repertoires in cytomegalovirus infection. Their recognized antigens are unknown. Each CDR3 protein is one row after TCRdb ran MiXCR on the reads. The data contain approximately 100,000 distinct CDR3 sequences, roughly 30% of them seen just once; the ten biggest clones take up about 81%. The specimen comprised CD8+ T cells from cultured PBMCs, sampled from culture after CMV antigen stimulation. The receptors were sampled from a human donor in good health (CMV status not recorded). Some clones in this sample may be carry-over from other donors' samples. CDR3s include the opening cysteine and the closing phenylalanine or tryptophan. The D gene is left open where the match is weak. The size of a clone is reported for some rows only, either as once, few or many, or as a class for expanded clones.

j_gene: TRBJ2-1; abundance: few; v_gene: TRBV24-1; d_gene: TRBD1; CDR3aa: CATSEPGQGGNEQFF; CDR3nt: TGTGCCACCAGTGAGCCGGGACAGGGGGGCAATGAGCAGTTCTTC
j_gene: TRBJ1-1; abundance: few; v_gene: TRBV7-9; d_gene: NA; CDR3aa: CASSLVSGNTEAFF; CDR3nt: TGTGCCAGCAGCTTAGTCTCGGGGAACACTGAAGCTTTCTTT
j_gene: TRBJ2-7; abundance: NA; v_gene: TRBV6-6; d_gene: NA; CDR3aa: CASSEGFSSYEQYF; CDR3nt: TGTGCCAGCAGTGAGGGATTCAGCTCCTACGAGCAGTACTTC
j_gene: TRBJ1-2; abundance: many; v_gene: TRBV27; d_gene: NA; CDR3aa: CASSPQASKGYTF; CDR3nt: TGTGCCAGCAGTCCCCAGGCGTCGAAAGGCTACACCTTC
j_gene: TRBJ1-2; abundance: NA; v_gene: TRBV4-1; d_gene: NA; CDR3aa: CASSQEGRADYGYTF; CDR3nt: TGCGCCAGCAGCCAAGAAGGCAGAGCGGACTATGGCTACACCTTC
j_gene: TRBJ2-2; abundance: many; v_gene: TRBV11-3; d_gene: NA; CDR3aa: CASSLEPWIDRGSGHTGELFF; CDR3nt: TGTGCCAGCAGCTTAGAACCCTGGATCGACAGGGGTAGCGGGCACACCGGGGAGCTGTTTTTT
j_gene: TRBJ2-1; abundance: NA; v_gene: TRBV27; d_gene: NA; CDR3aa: CASSPSLLGNEQFF; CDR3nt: TGTGCCAGCAGTCCCTCACTCTTGGGGAATGAGCAGTTCTTC
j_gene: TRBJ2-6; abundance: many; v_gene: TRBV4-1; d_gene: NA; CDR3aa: CASSPPQASGANVLTF; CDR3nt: TGCGCCAGCAGCCCACCACAGGCCTCTGGGGCCAACGTCCTGACTTTC
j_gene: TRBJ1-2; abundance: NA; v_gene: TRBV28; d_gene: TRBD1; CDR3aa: CASSYPKKQGNYGYTF; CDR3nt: TGTGCCAGCAGTTACCCCAAAAAACAGGGGAACTATGGCTACACCTTC
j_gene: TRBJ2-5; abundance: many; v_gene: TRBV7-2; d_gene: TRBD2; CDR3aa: CASSPVVSGAQETQYF; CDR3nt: TGTGCCAGCAGCCCAGTTGTTAGCGGGGCCCAAGAGACCCAGTACTTC
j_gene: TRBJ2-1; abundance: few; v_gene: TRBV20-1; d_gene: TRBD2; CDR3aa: CSARVGLAGLDSYNEQFF; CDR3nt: TGCAGTGCTAGAGTAGGGCTAGCGGGGTTAGACTCCTACAATGAGCAGTTCTTC
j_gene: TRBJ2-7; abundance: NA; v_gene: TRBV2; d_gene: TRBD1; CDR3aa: CASSDPGRTGDSYEQYF; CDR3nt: TGTGCCAGCAGCGATCCCGGTAGGACAGGGGATTCCTACGAGCAGTACTTC
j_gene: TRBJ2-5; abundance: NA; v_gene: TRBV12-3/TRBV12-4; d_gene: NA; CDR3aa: CASTDIGQETQYF; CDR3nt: TGTGCCAGCACCGACATCGGACAAGAGACCCAGTACTTC
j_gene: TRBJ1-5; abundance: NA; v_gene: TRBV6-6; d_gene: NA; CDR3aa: CASTSGVNQPQHF; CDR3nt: TGTGCCAGCACCTCGGGTGTCAATCAGCCCCAGCATTTT
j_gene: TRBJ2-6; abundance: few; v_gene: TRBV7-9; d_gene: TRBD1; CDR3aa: CASSPVGGTGANVLTF; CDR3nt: TGTGCCAGCAGCCCGGTAGGGGGCACTGGGGCCAACGTCCTGACTTTC
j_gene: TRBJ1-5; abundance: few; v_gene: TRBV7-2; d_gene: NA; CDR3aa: CASSLDLVRGNQPQHF; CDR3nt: TGTGCCAGCAGCTTAGACCTCGTGCGGGGGAATCAGCCCCAGCATTTT
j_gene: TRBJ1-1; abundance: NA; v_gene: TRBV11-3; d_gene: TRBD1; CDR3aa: CASLNLLDRGQAEAFF; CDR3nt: TGTGCCAGCCTTAACCTTCTCGACAGGGGTCAGGCTGAAGCTTTCTTT
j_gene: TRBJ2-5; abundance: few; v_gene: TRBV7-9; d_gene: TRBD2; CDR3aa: CASTPGSAGGSRETQYF; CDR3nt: TGTGCCAGCACCCCAGGATCTGCGGGGGGGTCCCGGGAGACCCAGTACTTC
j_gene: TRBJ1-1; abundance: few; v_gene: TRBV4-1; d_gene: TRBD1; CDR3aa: CASSFTGGSTEAFF; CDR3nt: TGCGCCAGCAGCTTTACAGGGGGTAGTACTGAAGCTTTCTTT
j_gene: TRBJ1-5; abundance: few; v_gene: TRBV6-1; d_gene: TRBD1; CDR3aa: CASSERGQARQPQHF; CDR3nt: TGTGCCAGCAGTGAAAGGGGGCAGGCACGCCAGCCCCAGCATTTT
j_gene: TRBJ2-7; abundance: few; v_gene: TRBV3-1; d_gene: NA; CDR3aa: CASSQDPGGAYEQYF; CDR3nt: TGTGCCAGCAGCCAAGACCCAGGGGGGGCCTACGAGCAGTACTTC
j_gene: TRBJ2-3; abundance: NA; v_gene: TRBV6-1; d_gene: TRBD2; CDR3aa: CASSETGLAGNTQYF; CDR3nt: TGTGCCAGCAGTGAAACGGGACTAGCGGGGAATACGCAGTATTTT
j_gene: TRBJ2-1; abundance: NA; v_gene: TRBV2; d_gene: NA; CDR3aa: CASRGGVNEQFF; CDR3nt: TGTGCCAGCAGAGGAGGGGTCAATGAGCAGTTCTTC
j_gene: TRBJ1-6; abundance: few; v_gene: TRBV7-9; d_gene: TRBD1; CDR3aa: CASSLDRGNSPLHF; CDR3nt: TGTGCCAGCAGCTTGGACAGGGGTAATTCACCCCTCCACTTT
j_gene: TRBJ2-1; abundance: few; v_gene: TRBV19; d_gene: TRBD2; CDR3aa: CASSIDGGGTNEQFF; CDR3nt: TGTGCCAGTAGTATAGATGGGGGAGGGACTAATGAGCAGTTCTTC
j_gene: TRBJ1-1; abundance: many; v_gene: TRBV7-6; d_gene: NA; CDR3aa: CASSQTGYTEAFF; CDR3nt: TGTGCCAGCAGCCAAACAGGGTACACTGAAGCTTTCTTT
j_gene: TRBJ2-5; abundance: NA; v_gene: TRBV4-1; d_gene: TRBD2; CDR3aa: CASSPSGVQETQYF; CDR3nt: TGCGCCAGCAGCCCTAGCGGGGTTCAAGAGACCCAGTACTTC
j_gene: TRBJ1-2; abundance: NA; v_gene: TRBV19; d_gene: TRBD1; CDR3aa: CASSPSDRDWRGYTF; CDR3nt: TGTGCCAGTAGTCCCTCGGACAGGGATTGGCGTGGCTACACCTTC
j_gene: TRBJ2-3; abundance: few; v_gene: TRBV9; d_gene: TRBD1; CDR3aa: CASSVGRQGFDTQYF; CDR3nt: TGTGCCAGCAGCGTAGGGAGACAGGGGTTCGATACGCAGTATTTT
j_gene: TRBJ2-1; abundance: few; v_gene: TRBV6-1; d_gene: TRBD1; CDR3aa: CASSEVRTGVDDEQFF; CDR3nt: TGTGCCAGCAGTGAAGTAAGGACAGGGGTGGACGATGAGCAGTTCTTC